This T cell receptor beta chain was profiled in a study of PD-1 blockade in classical Hodgkin lymphoma. About the study: Every 2 weeks, patients had 3 mg/kg nivolumab intravenously. General study findings and limits: Unlike CD8+ TCR diversity, which did not rise significantly by C4D1, CD4+ TCR diversity did. Complete responders started with a diversity level that resembled newly diagnosed patients at baseline.

By its share, this clone is medium-sized (0.01 to 0.1%). Antigen specificity is unknown. Time point in this sample: cycle 4 day 1 (C4D1), after five to seven weeks of nivolumab. Each patient relapsed following autologous stem cell transplantation, and prior brentuximab vedotin exposure differed. Thawed PBMCs were subjected to magnetic negative selection, which yielded isolated CD8+ T cells. Reported best responses ranged across complete response, partial response or progressive disease. Profiling relied on immunoSEQ multiplex PCR, and the TCRdb table lists in-frame clones only, not all of them. The repertoire consists of some 20,000 clones, with 84% occurring once and the leading ten covering 6.5% to 8%. Germline V gene data show CDR1 as GTSNPN and CDR2 as SVGIG (reference sequence). This CDR3 has 14 amino acids. Between the trimmed V and J ends, which lost 1 base and 4 bases, there was a span of 11 bases.

The TCR was taken from a human donor with classical Hodgkin lymphoma. The genes are TRBV30 and TRBJ1-5; D call uncertain. The sequences come from CD8+ T cells from blood, collected before the fourth cycle of nivolumab. The CDR3 sequence: CAWSGFAANQPQHF. CDR3 DNA: TGTGCCTGGAGTGGTTTCGCCGCAAATCAGCCCCAGCATTTT.